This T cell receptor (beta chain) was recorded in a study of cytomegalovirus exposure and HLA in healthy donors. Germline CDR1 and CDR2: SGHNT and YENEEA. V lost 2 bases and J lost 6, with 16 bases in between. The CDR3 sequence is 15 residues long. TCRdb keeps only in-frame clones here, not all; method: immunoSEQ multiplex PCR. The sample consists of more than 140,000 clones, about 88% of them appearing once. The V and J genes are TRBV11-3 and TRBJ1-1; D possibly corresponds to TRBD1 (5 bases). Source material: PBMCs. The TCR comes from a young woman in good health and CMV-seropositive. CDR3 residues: CASSLQLGGSAEAFF. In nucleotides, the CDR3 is TGTGCCAGCAGCTTACAGCTGGGGGGTTCGGCTGAAGCTTTCTTT.